Reported below is one T cell receptor beta chain. This entry belongs to a study of shared clonotypes between healthy human individuals. Study-wide background: There were three CD4 naive, three CD4 memory, two CD8 naive and one CD8 memory plates per donor.

Naive CD8 cells lacked CD45RO and underwent positive selection for CCR7, leaving out terminally differentiated effector memory CD45RA+ cells. Nashville, Tennessee was home to all donors, who were Caucasian adults. The germline CDR1 and CDR2 sequences are MNHNY and SVGAGI (reference sequence). CDR3 length equals 14 residues. The germline V and J ends were trimmed by 11 bases and 4 bases, with 18 bases remaining between them. The assay used deep level. Measured with immunoSEQ multiplex PCR; TCRdb has only the in-frame clones, and not every one. Of roughly 850,000 clones listed, around 96% are singletons.

This chain joins TRBV6-6 and TRBJ1-3; D remains unclear. Sequencing used naive CD8+ T cells sorted from blood. The clonotype comes from a man under 40 in good health. Here the CDR3 reads CAVMISGEGNTIYF. The CDR3 bases are TGTGCCGTCATGATATCCGGAGAGGGAAACACCATATATTTT.